This T cell receptor beta chain was profiled in a study of blood T cell repertoires in COVID-19. Study in general: From T cells, B-cell-depleted T cells, or PBMCs came the material, which was cDNA or gDNA.

TCRdb's table, derived via immunoSEQ multiplex PCR, lists solely in-frame clones and lacks some. The sample has approximately 130,000 clones; 60% to 85% are singletons. CDR3 length: 17 amino acids. V dropped 0 bases and J dropped 0; count of bases not matched to a gene: 8. Germline V gene data show CDR1 as GTSNPN and CDR2 as SVGIG (reference sequence). The chain combines TRBV30 with TRBJ2-4, with 7 bases that match TRBD2. Sequences were obtained from peripheral blood. This TCR was sampled from a man aged 80 or over with acute or convalescent COVID-19. The CDR3 bases are TGTGCCTGGAGTGTACGAGGACTAGGGGTAGCCAAAAACATTCAGTACTTC. Translation gives CAWSVRGLGVAKNIQYF.